The present T cell receptor beta chain was sequenced within a study of T cell changes during pregnancy in multiple sclerosis. The length of the CDR3 is 15 residues. The V end lost 0 bases, the J end lost 0 bases, and 8 bases lay between the germline ends. The germline V gene encodes CDR1 SGHVS and CDR2 FNYEAQ. Repertoires were generated with immunoSEQ multiplex PCR, while TCRdb's copy carries only in-frame clones and drops some. The sample comprises about 60,000 clones, around 90% of which are singletons, and approximately 0.9% rests with the top ten. The chain carries TRBV7-6 and TRBJ1-2; D is undetermined. The receptor comes from a female donor with multiple sclerosis, enrolled in a pregnancy study. Source: peripheral blood, taken before pregnancy. The CDR3 DNA reads as TGTGCCAGCAGCTTAGCGAATGGAGCTAACTATGGCTACACCTTC. It is translated as CASSLANGANYGYTF.